One T cell receptor (beta chain) is described in this entry. These data are taken from a study of blood T cells in healthy people across ages. Study-level background: Capturing about one barcoded beta molecule per two T cells was achieved by template switching.

Using a J-beta primer mix together with a sample-barcoded 5' primer, a second PCR was run for roughly 7 to 11 cycles. TCRdb fed the 5' RACE reads into MiXCR, producing one record per CDR3 protein. Here the sample spans about 1,400,000 distinct CDR3 sequences, approximately 59% being singletons. The ends lost 4 bases at V and 1 base at J; junction bases unmatched: 8. This CDR3 has 16 amino acids. This receptor was obtained from a man aged 18 to 30 in good health. V and J are TRBV12-3 or TRBV12-4 and TRBJ2-5, with TRBD2 matching 8 bases. The material sequenced was blood. The CDR3 nucleotides read TGTGCCAGCAGTTCCCTCCGAGCGGGGGCCCAAGAGACCCAGTACTTC. Translating gives CASSSLRAGAQETQYF.